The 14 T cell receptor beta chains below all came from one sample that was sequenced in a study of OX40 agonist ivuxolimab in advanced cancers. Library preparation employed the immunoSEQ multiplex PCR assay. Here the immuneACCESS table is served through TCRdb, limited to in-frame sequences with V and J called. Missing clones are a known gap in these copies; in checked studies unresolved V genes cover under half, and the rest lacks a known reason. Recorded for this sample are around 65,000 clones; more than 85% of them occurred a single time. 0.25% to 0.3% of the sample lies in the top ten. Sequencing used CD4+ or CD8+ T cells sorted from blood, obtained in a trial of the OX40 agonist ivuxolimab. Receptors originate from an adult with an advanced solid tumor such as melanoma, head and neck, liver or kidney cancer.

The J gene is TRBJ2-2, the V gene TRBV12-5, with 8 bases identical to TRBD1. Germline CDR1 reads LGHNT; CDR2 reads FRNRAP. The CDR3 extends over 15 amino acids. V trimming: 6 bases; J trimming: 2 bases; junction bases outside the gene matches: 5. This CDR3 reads CASGPDRANTGELFF. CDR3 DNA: TGTGCTAGTGGCCCGGACAGGGCTAACACCGGGGAGCTGTTTTTT.

CDR3 loop: CASSELRATQYF. The CDR3 DNA reads as TGTGCCAGCAGTGAGTTAAGGGCGACCCAGTACTTC. The chain carries TRBV2 and TRBJ2-5; D unresolved. Germline V gene data show CDR1 as SNHLY and CDR2 as FYNNEI. The V and J ends lost 3 bases and 7 bases respectively, with 9 bases between them. This CDR3 comprises 12 residues.

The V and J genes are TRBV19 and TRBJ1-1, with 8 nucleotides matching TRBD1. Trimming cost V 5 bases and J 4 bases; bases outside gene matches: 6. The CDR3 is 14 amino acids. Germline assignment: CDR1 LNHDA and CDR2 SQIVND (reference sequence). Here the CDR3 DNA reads TGTGCCAGTAGTGCACTCAGGGGGCTCACTGAAGCTTTCTTT. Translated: CASSALRGLTEAFF.

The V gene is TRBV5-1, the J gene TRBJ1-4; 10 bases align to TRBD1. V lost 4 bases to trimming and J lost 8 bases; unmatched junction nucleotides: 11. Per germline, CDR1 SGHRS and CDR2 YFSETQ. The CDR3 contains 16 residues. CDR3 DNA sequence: TGCGCCAGCAGCGCCGGGCCCGGGACAGGGGTCGAAAAACTGTTTTTT. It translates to CASSAGPGTGVEKLFF.

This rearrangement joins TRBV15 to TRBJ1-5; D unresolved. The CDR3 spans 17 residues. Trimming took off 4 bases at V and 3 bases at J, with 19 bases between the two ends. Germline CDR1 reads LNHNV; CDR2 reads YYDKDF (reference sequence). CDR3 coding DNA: TGTGCCACCAGCAAGGTTCGGACGGGTCTCCTCAATCAGCCCCAGCATTTT. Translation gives CATSKVRTGLLNQPQHF. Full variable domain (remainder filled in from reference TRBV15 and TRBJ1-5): DAMVIQNPRYQVTQFGKPVTLSCSQTLNHNVMYWYQQKSSQAPKLLFHYYDKDFNNEADTPDNFQSRRPNTSFCFLDIRSPGLGDTAMYLCATSKVRTGLLNQPQHFGDGTRLSIL.

CDR3 amino acids: CASNSQRTSYEQYF. CDR3 coding DNA: TGCGCCAGCAATTCACAGCGGACCTCCTACGAGCAGTACTTC. The V gene is TRBV10-2, the J gene TRBJ2-7, with D possibly being TRBD2 (5 bases). Germline V gene sequence: CDR1 WSHSY, CDR2 SAAADI. The CDR3 runs to 14 residues. V was clipped by 7 bases and J by 0 bases, with 13 bases between them.

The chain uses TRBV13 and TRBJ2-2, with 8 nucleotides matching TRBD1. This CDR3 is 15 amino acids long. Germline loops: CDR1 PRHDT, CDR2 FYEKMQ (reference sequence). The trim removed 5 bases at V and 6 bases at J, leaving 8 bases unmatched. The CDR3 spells CASSTRTGLAGELFF. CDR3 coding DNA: TGTGCCAGCAGCACCCGGACAGGGCTGGCCGGGGAGCTGTTTTTT.

DNA of the CDR3: TGTGCCAGTAGTCACGGACAGGGAAACACCGGGGAGCTGTTTTTT. Protein sequence: CASSHGQGNTGELFF. The gene calls are TRBV19 and TRBJ2-2, with 8 bases aligning to TRBD1. Germline V gene data show CDR1 as LNHDA and CDR2 as SQIVND (reference sequence). After removal of 5 bases from V and 2 bases from J, the junction contained 4 bases not matched to a gene. The CDR3 sequence is 15 residues long.

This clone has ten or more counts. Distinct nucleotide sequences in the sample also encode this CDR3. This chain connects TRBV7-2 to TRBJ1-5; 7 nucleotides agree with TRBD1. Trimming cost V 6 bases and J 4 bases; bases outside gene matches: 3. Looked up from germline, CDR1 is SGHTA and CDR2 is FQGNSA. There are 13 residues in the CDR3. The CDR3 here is CASRGTANQPQHF. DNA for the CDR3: TGTGCCAGCAGAGGGACAGCGAATCAGCCCCAGCATTTT.

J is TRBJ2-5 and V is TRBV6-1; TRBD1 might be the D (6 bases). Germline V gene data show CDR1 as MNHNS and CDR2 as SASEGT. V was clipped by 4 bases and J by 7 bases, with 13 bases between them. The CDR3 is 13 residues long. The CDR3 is CASSATGFRTQYF. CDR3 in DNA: TGTGCCAGCAGTGCTACAGGGTTTAGGACCCAGTACTTC.

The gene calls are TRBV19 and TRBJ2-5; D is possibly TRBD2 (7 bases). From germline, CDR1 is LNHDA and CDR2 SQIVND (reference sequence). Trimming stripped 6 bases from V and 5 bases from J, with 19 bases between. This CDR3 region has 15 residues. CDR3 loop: CASSPKSRGAETQYF. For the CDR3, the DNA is TGTGCCAGTAGCCCAAAGTCCCGGGGGGCGGAGACCCAGTACTTC. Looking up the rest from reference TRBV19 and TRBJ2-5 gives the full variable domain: DGGITQSPKYLFRKEGQNVTLSCEQNLNHDAMYWYRQDPGQGLRLIYYSQIVNDFQKGDIAEGYSVSREKKESFPLTVTSAQKNPTAFYLCASSPKSRGAETQYFGPGTRLLVL.

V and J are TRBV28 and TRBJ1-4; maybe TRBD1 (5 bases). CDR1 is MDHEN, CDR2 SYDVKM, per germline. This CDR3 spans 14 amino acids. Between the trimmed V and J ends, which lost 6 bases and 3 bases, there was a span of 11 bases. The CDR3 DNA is TGTGCCAGCAGGCAGGGCGGGCCTAATGAAAAACTGTTTTTT. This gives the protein CASRQGGPNEKLFF. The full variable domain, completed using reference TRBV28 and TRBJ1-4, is DVKVTQSSRYLVKRTGEKVFLECVQDMDHENMFWYRQDPGLGLRLIYFSYDVKMKEKGDIPEGYSVSREKKERFSLILESASTNQTSMYLCASRQGGPNEKLFFGSGTQLSVL.

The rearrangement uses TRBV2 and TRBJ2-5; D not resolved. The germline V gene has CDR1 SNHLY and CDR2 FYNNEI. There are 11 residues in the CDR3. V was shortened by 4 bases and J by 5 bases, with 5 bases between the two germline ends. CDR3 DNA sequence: TGTGCCAGCAGTGCCAGGGAGACCCAGTACTTC. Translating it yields CASSARETQYF.

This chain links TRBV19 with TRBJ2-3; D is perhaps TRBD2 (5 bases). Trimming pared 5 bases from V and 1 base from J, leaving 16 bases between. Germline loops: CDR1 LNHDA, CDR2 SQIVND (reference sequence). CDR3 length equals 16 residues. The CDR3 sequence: CASSLRLPGGTDTQYF. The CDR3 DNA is TGTGCCAGTAGTCTCCGACTACCCGGTGGCACAGATACGCAGTATTTT.